Shown below are 20 T cell receptor beta chains from a single sample sequenced in a study of T cell clusters in autoimmune cytopenias (dated by TCRdb to the late 2010s). The listed sequencing device is Illumina MiSeq. TRB rearrangements were amplified by multiplex PCR using a touch-down protocol with TRB-A and TRB-B primer pools mixed in one tube. TCRdb reanalyzed the reads, keeping one entry per CDR3 protein sequence and omitting DNA. This sample's table carries fewer than 10,000 distinct CDR3 sequences. Together, the top ten hold 3.1% of the sample. Each sample's TRB amplification started from 250 ng of peripheral blood genomic DNA, which corresponds to 35,000 to 40,000 genome equivalents. Sequencing input: peripheral blood. These receptors all come from a human donor with an autoimmune cytopenia or autoimmune hepatitis (not recorded which).

The gene calls are TRBV5-6 and TRBJ2-7. Germline V gene data show CDR1 as SGHDT and CDR2 as YYEEEE. CDR3 length: 13 amino acids. This CDR3 is CASSLGLNYEQYF.

This chain uses TRBV10-3 with TRBJ2-7; checking the TCRdb D call of TRBD2 is not possible without DNA. This CDR3 spans 13 amino acids. CDR1 and CDR2 (germline): ENHRY, SYGVKD. This CDR3 is CATGGLAEEEQYF.

The chain combines TRBV30 with TRBJ1-1; TCRdb's D gene call, TRBD1, goes unchecked for lack of DNA. Germline V lookup: CDR1 GTSNPN, CDR2 SVGIG (reference sequence). There are 14 residues in the CDR3. CDR3: CAWSPGRMNTEAFF.

V and J are TRBV5-6 and TRBJ2-3. Per the germline V gene, CDR1 is SGHDT and CDR2 is YYEEEE. The CDR3 has 12 amino acids. CDR3 sequence reads: CASSLSTDTQYF.

This clonotype is medium-sized (0.01 to 0.1%) by frequency. The chain joins TRBV29-1 to TRBJ2-1. This CDR3 is built from 15 residues. Germline V gene data show CDR1 as SQVTM and CDR2 as ANQGSEA. The CDR3 loop is CSGEGTGSSYNEQFF.

Measured by frequency, this clonotype is medium-sized. The chain employs TRBV19 and TRBJ1-5. Per germline, CDR1 LNHDA and CDR2 SQIVND (reference sequence). The CDR3 is 12 amino acids. This CDR3 reads CASSTQGGPQHF.

By frequency, this clonotype registers medium-sized. The chain recombines TRBV29-1 with TRBJ2-7; TCRdb outputs TRBD2, but without DNA this stays unchecked. CDR3 length: 15 amino acids. Germline V gene data show CDR1 as SQVTM and CDR2 as ANQGSEA. Here the CDR3 reads CSVEGVSGRVDEQYF.

CDR3 in amino acids: CAIRGGTGSDEQYF. The chain carries TRBV10-3 and TRBJ2-7; absent DNA, TCRdb's TRBD1 call cannot be checked. The germline gives CDR1 ENHRY, CDR2 SYGVKD. The CDR3 has 14 amino acids.

In terms of frequency, this clonotype is medium-sized. The chain combines TRBV15 with TRBJ2-2; absent DNA, TCRdb's TRBD1 call cannot be checked. Germline loops: CDR1 LNHNV, CDR2 YYDKDF (reference sequence). This CDR3 has 15 amino acids. CDR3 in amino acids: CATSIRGPGAGELFF.

This chain joins TRBV7-2 and TRBJ2-1; TCRdb's D call of TRBD1 is untestable without DNA. The CDR3 runs to 16 residues. Germline V gives CDR1 SGHTA, CDR2 FQGNSA. CDR3 sequence reads: CASSSLGRELGNEQFF.

Its frequency marks this clonotype as medium-sized (0.01 to 0.1%). The gene calls are TRBV10-3 and TRBJ2-6. Germline V CDR1 and CDR2: ENHRY, SYGVKD. The CDR3 runs 12 residues. CDR3 in amino acids: CAISVGANVLTF.

This clonotype is labeled medium-sized based on frequency. This chain links TRBV15 with TRBJ2-3; TCRdb selects TRBD1, and the lack of DNA leaves this call unchecked. CDR1 LNHNV and CDR2 YYDKDF come from the germline V gene (reference sequence). The length of the CDR3 is 14 residues. The CDR3 loop reads CATSSPDDPDTQYF.

Measured by frequency, this clonotype is medium-sized. This sequence joins TRBV10-3 and TRBJ2-7; TCRdb proposes TRBD1, but this gene call is untestable without DNA. The CDR3 spans 13 residues. Germline loops: CDR1 ENHRY, CDR2 SYGVKD. The CDR3 loop reads CAISGDVRNEQYF.

This clonotype is medium-sized by frequency. The chain uses TRBV13 and TRBJ2-1; TCRdb outputs TRBD2, but without DNA this stays unchecked. CDR1 is PRHDT, CDR2 FYEKMQ, per germline (reference sequence). The CDR3 runs 13 residues. The CDR3 is CASSSVLANEQFF.

The chain employs TRBV4-3 and TRBJ2-1; there is no DNA to check the TCRdb D call of TRBD1. CDR3 length: 16 residues. CDR1 LGHNA and CDR2 YSLEER come from the germline V gene. The CDR3 spells CASSPGRVSGGNEQFF.

The chain joins TRBV5-1 to TRBJ2-3; TCRdb picks TRBD2, but there is no DNA to check that call. CDR3 length equals 15 residues. Per the germline V gene, CDR1 is SGHRS and CDR2 is YFSETQ. The CDR3 spells CASKLSSGGTDTQYF.

According to its frequency, this clonotype is medium-sized (0.01 to 0.1%). The V call is TRBV6-5, the J call TRBJ2-6; the TRBD1 assignment by TCRdb is unverifiable without DNA. CDR3 length equals 15 residues. Germline-derived CDR1 and CDR2 are MNHEY and SVGAGI. CDR3 sequence: CASSRQASGANVLTF.

By frequency, this clonotype registers medium-sized (0.01 to 0.1%). The genes are TRBV30 and TRBJ1-2; TCRdb lists TRBD1, though no DNA is available to test this call. Germline V gene sequence: CDR1 GTSNPN, CDR2 SVGIG (reference sequence). The CDR3 length is 15 residues. CDR3 residues: CAWRVPPTGTDGYTF.

This chain uses TRBV5-5 with TRBJ2-1; TCRdb designates TRBD2, a call that cannot be tested without DNA. CDR1 is SGHKS and CDR2 is YYEKEE in the germline V gene (reference sequence). The CDR3 has 15 amino acids. CDR3 sequence: CASSLTSGGVNEQFF.

According to its frequency, this clonotype is medium-sized (0.01 to 0.1%). CDR3 sequence: CATGLTSGANVLTF. The chain links TRBV15 to TRBJ2-6. The CDR3 totals 14 residues. Germline CDR1 is LNHNV and CDR2 is YYDKDF (reference sequence).